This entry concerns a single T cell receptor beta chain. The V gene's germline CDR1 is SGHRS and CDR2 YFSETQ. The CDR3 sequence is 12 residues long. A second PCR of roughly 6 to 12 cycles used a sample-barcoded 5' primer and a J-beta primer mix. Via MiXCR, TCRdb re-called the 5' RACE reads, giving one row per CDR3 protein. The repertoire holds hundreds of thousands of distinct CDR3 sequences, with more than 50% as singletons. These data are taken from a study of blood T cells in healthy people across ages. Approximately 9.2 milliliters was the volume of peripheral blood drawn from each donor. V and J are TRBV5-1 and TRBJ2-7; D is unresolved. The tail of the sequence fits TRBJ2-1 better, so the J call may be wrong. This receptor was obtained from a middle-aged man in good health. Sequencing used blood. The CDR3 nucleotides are TGCGCCAGCAGCTTGAAAGAAAATGAGCAGTTCTTC. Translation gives CASSLKENEQFF.